This paragraph covers one T cell receptor (beta chain) sequence. These data belong to a study of blood T cell repertoires in COVID-19. Some clones are missing from TCRdb's copy, which holds only in-frame ones; the method was immunoSEQ multiplex PCR. This sample yields roughly 180,000 clones, of which about 88% are seen a single time; 2.9% belongs to the top ten. The CDR3 consists of 13 residues. The germline gives CDR1 SGHKS, CDR2 YYEKEE (reference sequence). V dropped 7 bases and J dropped 6 bases, with 14 bases sitting between them. Sequenced sample: peripheral blood. V is TRBV5-5 and J is TRBJ2-1; a possible D gene is TRBD2 (5 bases). The TCR sequence derives from a young woman with active or convalescent COVID-19. CDR3 loop: CASDRGVGNEQFF. The CDR3 bases are TGTGCCAGCGACCGGGGAGTTGGCAATGAGCAGTTCTTC. Variable domain in full (rest from reference TRBV5-5 and TRBJ2-1): DAGVTQSPTHLIKTRGQQVTLRCSPISGHKSVSWYQQVLGQGPQFIFQYYEKEERGRGNFPDRFSARQFPNYSSELNVNALLLGDSALYLCASDRGVGNEQFFGPGTRLTVL.